The rows below give T cell receptor beta chains drawn from one sample of a study of early T cells in non-severe SARS-CoV-2 infection. TCRdb reanalysed the 5' RACE reads using MiXCR and keeps one entry per CDR3 protein. The sample has tens of thousands of distinct CDR3 sequences; about 12% are singletons. This specimen consisted of whole blood, obtained at baseline. These receptors originate from an adult who was a healthcare worker with PCR-confirmed SARS-CoV-2 infection or an uninfected control (not recorded which). Both conserved end residues are part of each CDR3. The order of the fields is CDR3 DNA, CDR3 protein, clone size, D gene, V gene, J gene. D genes are given only for firm matches. Rows give clone size only sometimes, using once, few, many, or a class for an expanded clone.

cdr3_nt: TGTGCCAGCAGTTACGGGGGGCTGGAGACCCAGTACTTC; cdr3_aa: CASSYGGLETQYF; clone_size: few; d_call: NA; v_call: TRBV6-6; j_call: TRBJ2-5
cdr3_nt: TGTGCCAGCAGCAAGGGCTACTACGAGCAGTACTTC; cdr3_aa: CASSKGYYEQYF; clone_size: few; d_call: NA; v_call: TRBV11-2; j_call: TRBJ2-7
cdr3_nt: TGTGCCAGCAGTGGCCTGCAGGCCCTCAACACCGGGGAGCTGTTTTTT; cdr3_aa: CASSGLQALNTGELFF; clone_size: many; d_call: NA; v_call: TRBV2; j_call: TRBJ2-2
cdr3_nt: TGTGCCAGCAGTGCGGAGTCACTCGGGGCTTTCTTT; cdr3_aa: CASSAESLGAFF; clone_size: NA; d_call: NA; v_call: TRBV28; j_call: TRBJ1-1
cdr3_nt: TGTGCCAGCAGGGGAAGTGGGGGCTCCGAGCAGTACTTC; cdr3_aa: CASRGSGGSEQYF; clone_size: few; d_call: NA; v_call: TRBV2; j_call: TRBJ2-7
cdr3_nt: TGTGCCAGCAGCTTCAGACTTGTAGCCAAAAACATTCAGTACTTC; cdr3_aa: CASSFRLVAKNIQYF; clone_size: few; d_call: NA; v_call: TRBV11-2; j_call: TRBJ2-4
cdr3_nt: TGTGCCAGCAGCTTAGAGGCCTTAGGGACTTACGAGCAGTACTTC; cdr3_aa: CASSLEALGTYEQYF; clone_size: few; d_call: NA; v_call: TRBV7-9; j_call: TRBJ2-7
cdr3_nt: TGTGCTAGCAGCTTAGTTCGGGCGAGAGGTGAGCAGTTCTTC; cdr3_aa: CASSLVRARGEQFF; clone_size: NA; d_call: NA; v_call: TRBV7-7; j_call: TRBJ2-1
cdr3_nt: TGCAGCAGTGCCCAGGGCTCGAACACCGGGGAGCTGTTTTTT; cdr3_aa: CSSAQGSNTGELFF; clone_size: NA; d_call: NA; v_call: TRBV29-1; j_call: TRBJ2-2
cdr3_nt: TGCAGTGCTAGAGATTTTCGGGGGGCACCCTACGAGCAGTACTTC; cdr3_aa: CSARDFRGAPYEQYF; clone_size: few; d_call: NA; v_call: TRBV20-1; j_call: TRBJ2-7